This T cell receptor (beta chain) was profiled in a study of control samples from healthy donors and cancer patients. Measured with immunoSEQ multiplex PCR; TCRdb has only the in-frame clones, and not every one. Of 190,000 or so clones in the sample, approximately 92% were seen once. Per germline, CDR1 KGHDR and CDR2 SFDVKD. The CDR3 is 12 residues long. The sequence was obtained from a man younger than 35 in good health. Sequences were obtained from blood. This chain connects TRBV24-1 to TRBJ1-1, with D perhaps TRBD1 (5 bases). The CDR3 nucleotides read TGTTCCCCCTTTCGAAACAGGAGTGAAGCTTTCTTT. It codes for CSPFRNRSEAFF.